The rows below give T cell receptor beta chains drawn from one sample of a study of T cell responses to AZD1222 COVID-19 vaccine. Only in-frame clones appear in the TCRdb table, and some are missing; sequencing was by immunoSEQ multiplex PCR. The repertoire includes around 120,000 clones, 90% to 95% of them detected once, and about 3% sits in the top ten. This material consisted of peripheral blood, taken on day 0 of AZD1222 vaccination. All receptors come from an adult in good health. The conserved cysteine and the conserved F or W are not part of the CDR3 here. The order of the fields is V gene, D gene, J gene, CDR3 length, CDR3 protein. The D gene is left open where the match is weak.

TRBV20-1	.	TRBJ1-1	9	SALRNTEAF
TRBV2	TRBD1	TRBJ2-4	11	ASSLLRGNIQY
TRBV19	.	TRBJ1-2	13	ASTPGDGANYGYT
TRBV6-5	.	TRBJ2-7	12	ASSSRGDGYEQY
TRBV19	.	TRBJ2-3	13	ASSIGPTPGDTQY
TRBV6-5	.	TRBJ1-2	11	ASTRDSNYGYT
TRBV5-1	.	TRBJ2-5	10	ASSLIEETQY
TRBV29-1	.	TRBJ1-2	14	SVVSGWGEPNYGYT
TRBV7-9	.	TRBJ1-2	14	ASSGFGESHNYGYT
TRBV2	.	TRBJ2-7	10	ASTLARYEQY
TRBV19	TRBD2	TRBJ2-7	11	ASSISSGYEQY
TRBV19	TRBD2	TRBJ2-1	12	ASSDGAGVPRQF
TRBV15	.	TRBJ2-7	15	ATSRDRGRRFSYEQY
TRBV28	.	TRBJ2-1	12	ASSYVGEEDEQF
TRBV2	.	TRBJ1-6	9	ASSWPGLLH
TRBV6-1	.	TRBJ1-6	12	ASSDRAENSPLH
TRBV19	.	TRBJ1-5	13	ASRPGTNSNQPQH
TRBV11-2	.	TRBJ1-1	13	ASSLVGTQSTEAF
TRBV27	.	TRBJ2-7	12	ASSPFRGASEQY
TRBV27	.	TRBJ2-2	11	ASTSQNTGELF
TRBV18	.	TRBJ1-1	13	ASSPPAPGVPEAF
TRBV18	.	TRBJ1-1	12	ASSPYGENTEAF
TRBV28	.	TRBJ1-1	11	ASSLIHSTEAF
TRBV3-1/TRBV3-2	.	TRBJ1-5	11	ASSQYGDQPQH
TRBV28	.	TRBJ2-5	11	ASRGPRRETQY
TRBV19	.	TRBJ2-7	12	ASSTRDGPYEQY
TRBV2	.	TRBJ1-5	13	ASSPLDGVRQPQH
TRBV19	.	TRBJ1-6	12	ASSMAEINSPLH
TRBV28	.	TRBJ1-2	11	ASLTPVAYGYT
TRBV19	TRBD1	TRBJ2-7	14	ASSTFRDRAAYEQY
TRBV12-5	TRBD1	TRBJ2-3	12	ASGRTSTGDTQY
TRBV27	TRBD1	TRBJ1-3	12	ASSLDRASGTIY
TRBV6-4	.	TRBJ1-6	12	ASSGAGGSSPLH
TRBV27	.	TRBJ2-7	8	ASSYPEQY
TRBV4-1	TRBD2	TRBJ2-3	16	ASSQDPGLSVNTDTQY
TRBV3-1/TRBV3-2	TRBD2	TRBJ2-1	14	ASSQGPSGGNNEQF
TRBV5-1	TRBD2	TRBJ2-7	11	ASSNGLDAEQY
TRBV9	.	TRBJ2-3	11	ASSTGGTDTQY
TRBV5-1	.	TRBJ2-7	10	ASSLEGPEQY
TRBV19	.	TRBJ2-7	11	ASSMTTAHEQY
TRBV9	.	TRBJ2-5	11	ASSVEPRETQY
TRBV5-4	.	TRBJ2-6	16	ASSLGGVLLSGANVLT
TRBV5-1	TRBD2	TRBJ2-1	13	ASSPRTSDGNEQF